This is a list of T cell receptor beta chains from one sample in a study of blood T cell repertoires in COVID-19. The data were produced by immunoSEQ multiplex PCR, yet TCRdb's version contains in-frame clones alone and is incomplete. The sample includes tens of thousands of clones, 83% seen only once; the top ten take approximately 4%. The sequencing input was peripheral blood. These receptors all stem from a man aged 50 to 60 with acute or convalescent COVID-19. Both conserved end residues are part of each CDR3. D genes are given only for firm matches. For some rows the clone size is stated as once, few or many, or as a class when expanded; others skip it.

clone size: few
J gene: TRBJ1-2
CDR3 length: 17
D gene: TRBD1
V gene: TRBV27
CDR3 DNA: TGTGCCAGCAGTTTATTTCACAGGGGACGCGCTTTTTATGGCTACACCTTC
CDR3 protein: CASSLFHRGRAFYGYTF

clone size: .
J gene: TRBJ2-3
CDR3 length: 15
D gene: TRBD2
V gene: TRBV7-3
CDR3 DNA: TGTGCCAGCAGCGGCGGGACTAGCGGGACTGATACGCAGTATTTT
CDR3 protein: CASSGGTSGTDTQYF

clone size: .
J gene: TRBJ2-6
CDR3 length: 14
D gene: .
V gene: TRBV5-4
CDR3 DNA: TGTGCCAGCAGCCTGGTATCTGGGGCCAACGTCCTGACTTTC
CDR3 protein: CASSLVSGANVLTF

clone size: .
J gene: TRBJ1-1
CDR3 length: 12
D gene: .
V gene: TRBV11-2
CDR3 DNA: TGTGCCAGCAGCTTAGTCGGCACTGAAGCTTTCTTT
CDR3 protein: CASSLVGTEAFF

clone size: .
J gene: TRBJ2-7
CDR3 length: 13
D gene: TRBD1
V gene: TRBV11-2
CDR3 DNA: TGTGCCAGCAGCTTAGATCGGGACAGCGAGCAGTACTTC
CDR3 protein: CASSLDRDSEQYF

clone size: .
J gene: TRBJ1-2
CDR3 length: 14
D gene: .
V gene: TRBV14
CDR3 DNA: TGTGCCAGCAGCCGAGATCGGACAGTGGGAGGCTACACCTTC
CDR3 protein: CASSRDRTVGGYTF

clone size: .
J gene: TRBJ1-6
CDR3 length: 15
D gene: TRBD1
V gene: TRBV27
CDR3 DNA: TGTGCCAGCAGTTTCGACAGGGGGGGTAATTCACCCCTCCACTTT
CDR3 protein: CASSFDRGGNSPLHF

clone size: .
J gene: TRBJ2-7
CDR3 length: 12
D gene: .
V gene: TRBV5-1
CDR3 DNA: TGCGCCAGCAGCAGAGGTTTTTACGAGCAGTACTTC
CDR3 protein: CASSRGFYEQYF

clone size: .
J gene: TRBJ2-2
CDR3 length: 15
D gene: .
V gene: TRBV5-6
CDR3 DNA: TGTGCCAGCAGCTTCGGGACTGGGAACACCGGGGAGCTGTTTTTT
CDR3 protein: CASSFGTGNTGELFF

clone size: once
J gene: TRBJ2-5
CDR3 length: 19
D gene: TRBD2
V gene: TRBV15
CDR3 DNA: TGTGCCACCAGCAGGGACAGGGGAAGGGTTAGCGGGGGGGCCCAGACCCAGTACTTC
CDR3 protein: CATSRDRGRVSGGAQTQYF

clone size: .
J gene: TRBJ2-1
CDR3 length: 13
D gene: .
V gene: TRBV2
CDR3 DNA: TGTGCCAGCAAAGGGGGGGCGAACAATGAGCAGTTCTTC
CDR3 protein: CASKGGANNEQFF

clone size: .
J gene: TRBJ1-5
CDR3 length: 15
D gene: .
V gene: TRBV4-1
CDR3 DNA: TGCGCCAGCAGCCAAGACAGGGGTCTTGGACAGCCCCAGCATTTT
CDR3 protein: CASSQDRGLGQPQHF

clone size: .
J gene: TRBJ2-3
CDR3 length: 14
D gene: .
V gene: TRBV19
CDR3 DNA: TGTGCCAGTAGTCCGGGGACTAGCACAGATACGCAGTATTTT
CDR3 protein: CASSPGTSTDTQYF

clone size: .
J gene: TRBJ2-7
CDR3 length: 15
D gene: TRBD1
V gene: TRBV10-2
CDR3 DNA: TGCGCCAGCACCCCCGACAGGGGTCTCTCCTACGAGCAGTACTTC
CDR3 protein: CASTPDRGLSYEQYF

clone size: .
J gene: TRBJ2-2
CDR3 length: 16
D gene: TRBD1
V gene: TRBV5-6
CDR3 DNA: TGTGCCAGCAGCCCGTATCAGGGGGCGAACACCGGGGAGCTGTTTTTT
CDR3 protein: CASSPYQGANTGELFF

clone size: .
J gene: TRBJ2-7
CDR3 length: 14
D gene: .
V gene: TRBV10-2
CDR3 DNA: TGCGCCAGCAGGAGGGAAGGTAGGGAGTACGAGCAGTACTTC
CDR3 protein: CASRREGREYEQYF

clone size: few
J gene: TRBJ2-1
CDR3 length: 15
D gene: TRBD1
V gene: TRBV11-1
CDR3 DNA: TGTGCCAGCAGCTTAGGACAGGGGGATTACAATGAGCAGTTCTTC
CDR3 protein: CASSLGQGDYNEQFF

clone size: few
J gene: TRBJ1-1
CDR3 length: 14
D gene: TRBD1
V gene: TRBV27
CDR3 DNA: TGTGCCAGCAGTTTGGGCCTCGGACAGGGAGTAGCTTTCTTT
CDR3 protein: CASSLGLGQGVAFF

clone size: .
J gene: TRBJ2-5
CDR3 length: 15
D gene: TRBD1
V gene: TRBV9
CDR3 DNA: TGTGCCAGCAGCCGGGGACAGGGGGCGGCAGAGACCCAGTACTTC
CDR3 protein: CASSRGQGAAETQYF

clone size: .
J gene: TRBJ2-6
CDR3 length: 14
D gene: .
V gene: TRBV9
CDR3 DNA: TGTGCCAGCAGCGCGTTAGCTGGGGCCAACGTCCTGACTTTC
CDR3 protein: CASSALAGANVLTF

clone size: .
J gene: TRBJ2-7
CDR3 length: 14
D gene: TRBD1
V gene: TRBV5-4
CDR3 DNA: TGTGCCAGCAGCGAGGGACAGGGGACCTACGAGCAGTACTTC
CDR3 protein: CASSEGQGTYEQYF

clone size: .
J gene: TRBJ1-2
CDR3 length: 14
D gene: TRBD1
V gene: TRBV9
CDR3 DNA: TGTGCCAGCAGCGAGGGGACAGGGGCCTATGGCTACACCTTC
CDR3 protein: CASSEGTGAYGYTF

clone size: .
J gene: TRBJ2-3
CDR3 length: 14
D gene: .
V gene: TRBV5-1
CDR3 DNA: TGCGCCAGCAGCTTGGGGCTAGCGACAGATACGCAGTATTTT
CDR3 protein: CASSLGLATDTQYF

clone size: .
J gene: TRBJ1-6
CDR3 length: 12
D gene: .
V gene: TRBV19
CDR3 DNA: TGTGCCAGTAAGGAGGGAGGTTCACCCCTCCACTTT
CDR3 protein: CASKEGGSPLHF

clone size: once
J gene: TRBJ1-1
CDR3 length: 13
D gene: TRBD1
V gene: TRBV19
CDR3 DNA: TGTGCCAGTAGTATCGGGACAGACACTGAAGCTTTCTTT
CDR3 protein: CASSIGTDTEAFF

clone size: .
J gene: TRBJ1-5
CDR3 length: 15
D gene: .
V gene: TRBV5-8
CDR3 DNA: TGTGCCAGCACCCAACCCGGTCACAGTAATCAGCCCCAGCATTTT
CDR3 protein: CASTQPGHSNQPQHF

clone size: few
J gene: TRBJ2-5
CDR3 length: 13
D gene: .
V gene: TRBV11-2
CDR3 DNA: TGTGCCAGCAGCGTGGGAGTAAAAGAGACCCAGTACTTC
CDR3 protein: CASSVGVKETQYF

clone size: .
J gene: TRBJ2-1
CDR3 length: 16
D gene: TRBD1
V gene: TRBV5-1
CDR3 DNA: TGCGCCAGCAGCTCACTCCGGGACAGGGGAGACAATGAGCAGTTCTTC
CDR3 protein: CASSSLRDRGDNEQFF

clone size: once
J gene: TRBJ2-1
CDR3 length: 17
D gene: TRBD1
V gene: TRBV7-6
CDR3 DNA: TGTGCCAGCAGCTTACCAGGACAGGGCGAACCTCTCAATGAGCAGTTCTTC
CDR3 protein: CASSLPGQGEPLNEQFF

clone size: .
J gene: TRBJ2-5
CDR3 length: 19
D gene: TRBD2
V gene: TRBV5-1
CDR3 DNA: TGCGCCAGCAGCTTGACGCCATACAGTAGCGGGAGCGGGGGGGAGACCCAGTACTTC
CDR3 protein: CASSLTPYSSGSGGETQYF

clone size: .
J gene: TRBJ2-7
CDR3 length: 15
D gene: .
V gene: TRBV19
CDR3 DNA: TGTGCCAGTAGCCCACCAGGGGTTAGTGCGGACGAGCAGTACTTC
CDR3 protein: CASSPPGVSADEQYF

clone size: .
J gene: TRBJ1-5
CDR3 length: 15
D gene: TRBD1
V gene: TRBV6-5
CDR3 DNA: TGTGCCAGCAGTCGGGACAGGGGTGGCAATCAGCCCCAGCATTTT
CDR3 protein: CASSRDRGGNQPQHF

clone size: .
J gene: TRBJ2-1
CDR3 length: 14
D gene: TRBD2
V gene: TRBV6-4
CDR3 DNA: TGTGCCAGCAGTGTGACTAGCTACAGCAATGAGCAGTTCTTC
CDR3 protein: CASSVTSYSNEQFF

clone size: once
J gene: TRBJ1-5
CDR3 length: 14
D gene: .
V gene: TRBV30
CDR3 DNA: TGTGCCTGGAGTGTTGACGGACTAAATCAGCCCCAGCATTTT
CDR3 protein: CAWSVDGLNQPQHF

clone size: .
J gene: TRBJ2-2
CDR3 length: 12
D gene: .
V gene: TRBV5-4
CDR3 DNA: TGTGCCAGCAGCCTTAACACCGGGGAGCTGTTTTTT
CDR3 protein: CASSLNTGELFF

clone size: .
J gene: TRBJ2-7
CDR3 length: 15
D gene: TRBD2
V gene: TRBV18
CDR3 DNA: TGTGCCAGCTCACCAGGACTAGCGGGAGGGTACGAGCAGTACTTC
CDR3 protein: CASSPGLAGGYEQYF

clone size: .
J gene: TRBJ2-7
CDR3 length: 16
D gene: .
V gene: TRBV3-1/TRBV3-2
CDR3 DNA: TGTGCCAGTACCAACGTGGGGGGAGGAAGGTCCTACGAGCAGTACTTC
CDR3 protein: CASTNVGGGRSYEQYF

clone size: .
J gene: TRBJ2-6
CDR3 length: 15
D gene: .
V gene: TRBV16
CDR3 DNA: TGTGCCAGCAGCCCTTGGTTTCGGGGGGCCAACGTCCTGACTTTC
CDR3 protein: CASSPWFRGANVLTF

clone size: .
J gene: TRBJ2-7
CDR3 length: 15
D gene: TRBD1
V gene: TRBV2
CDR3 DNA: TGTGCCAGCAGTGAAGCGCCAGGGGGCGCCTACGAGCAGTACTTC
CDR3 protein: CASSEAPGGAYEQYF

clone size: .
J gene: TRBJ2-1
CDR3 length: 16
D gene: .
V gene: TRBV4-2
CDR3 DNA: TGTGCCAGCAGCCAAAGCCCGGGGTATTCCTACAATGAGCAGTTCTTC
CDR3 protein: CASSQSPGYSYNEQFF

clone size: .
J gene: TRBJ1-4
CDR3 length: 14
D gene: .
V gene: TRBV20-1
CDR3 DNA: TGCAGTGCTAGTACCGGGACTCGGGCTGAAAAACTGTTTTTT
CDR3 protein: CSASTGTRAEKLFF

clone size: .
J gene: TRBJ2-5
CDR3 length: 14
D gene: TRBD1
V gene: TRBV7-9
CDR3 DNA: TGTGCCAGCAGCCGAAGACAGGGGGGAGAGACCCAGTACTTC
CDR3 protein: CASSRRQGGETQYF

clone size: .
J gene: TRBJ2-7
CDR3 length: 16
D gene: TRBD2
V gene: TRBV2
CDR3 DNA: TGTGCCAGCAGTGAGGGGACTAGCGGGAGTCTGTACGAGCAGTACTTC
CDR3 protein: CASSEGTSGSLYEQYF

clone size: .
J gene: TRBJ2-2
CDR3 length: 12
D gene: .
V gene: TRBV19
CDR3 DNA: TGTGCCAGTAGTCCCTACACCGGGGAGCTGTTTTTT
CDR3 protein: CASSPYTGELFF

clone size: .
J gene: TRBJ2-3
CDR3 length: 12
D gene: .
V gene: TRBV5-1
CDR3 DNA: TGCGCCAGCAGCATTTCGGCAGATACGCAGTATTTT
CDR3 protein: CASSISADTQYF

clone size: .
J gene: TRBJ1-6
CDR3 length: 14
D gene: TRBD1
V gene: TRBV27
CDR3 DNA: TGTGCCAGCAGTTTGGGACAGGGGAATTCACCCCTCCACTTT
CDR3 protein: CASSLGQGNSPLHF

clone size: .
J gene: TRBJ1-4
CDR3 length: 15
D gene: .
V gene: TRBV19
CDR3 DNA: TGTGCCAGTAGCAACGGGGGGTTCGGGGATGAAAAACTGTTTTTT
CDR3 protein: CASSNGGFGDEKLFF

clone size: .
J gene: TRBJ2-5
CDR3 length: 13
D gene: .
V gene: TRBV27
CDR3 DNA: TGTGCCAGCAGTTATAACTTTCGAGAGACCCAGTACTTC
CDR3 protein: CASSYNFRETQYF

clone size: .
J gene: TRBJ1-5
CDR3 length: 14
D gene: .
V gene: TRBV6-1
CDR3 DNA: TGTGCCAGCCGTGAGTTACAGGCCAATCAGCCCCAGCATTTT
CDR3 protein: CASRELQANQPQHF

clone size: .
J gene: TRBJ1-5
CDR3 length: 14
D gene: .
V gene: TRBV28
CDR3 DNA: TGTGCCAGCAGCCCCAACAGGGGCAATCAGCCCCAGCATTTT
CDR3 protein: CASSPNRGNQPQHF

clone size: once
J gene: TRBJ1-1
CDR3 length: 13
D gene: .
V gene: TRBV12-3/TRBV12-4
CDR3 DNA: TGTGCCAGCAGTTTACGGGGTAATGGTGAAGCTTTCTTT
CDR3 protein: CASSLRGNGEAFF

clone size: .
J gene: TRBJ2-1
CDR3 length: 15
D gene: TRBD1
V gene: TRBV9
CDR3 DNA: TGTGCCAGCAGCCCCGGGACAGGGACCTACAATGAGCAGTTCTTC
CDR3 protein: CASSPGTGTYNEQFF

clone size: .
J gene: TRBJ2-5
CDR3 length: 16
D gene: TRBD2
V gene: TRBV18
CDR3 DNA: TGTGCCAGCTCCCCCAGACCCCAACTAGCGATGGAGACCCAGTACTTC
CDR3 protein: CASSPRPQLAMETQYF

clone size: .
J gene: TRBJ2-1
CDR3 length: 16
D gene: TRBD2
V gene: TRBV6-6
CDR3 DNA: TGTGCCAGCAGTTACGGGGCTGGCGGGGGGGCCGGTGAGCAGTTCTTC
CDR3 protein: CASSYGAGGGAGEQFF

clone size: .
J gene: TRBJ2-1
CDR3 length: 12
D gene: .
V gene: TRBV6-6
CDR3 DNA: TGTGCCAGCAGTTACTCGATCGCGGTCGCGTTCTTC
CDR3 protein: CASSYSIAVAFF

clone size: .
J gene: TRBJ1-1
CDR3 length: 15
D gene: TRBD1
V gene: TRBV6-5
CDR3 DNA: TGTGCCAGCAGGCGTACAGGGGGCGCGGGAACTGAAGCTTTCTTT
CDR3 protein: CASRRTGGAGTEAFF

clone size: .
J gene: TRBJ2-3
CDR3 length: 14
D gene: .
V gene: TRBV20-1
CDR3 DNA: TGCAGTGCTAGTTGGCTCGTTAGCACAGATACGCAGTATTTT
CDR3 protein: CSASWLVSTDTQYF